This T cell receptor beta chain was captured in a study of shared clonotypes between healthy human individuals. General study points: Generation probabilities were higher for clonotypes shared across all four sorted-subset donors than for unshared ones.

The CDR3 extends over 11 amino acids. Trimming took 5 bases from V and 8 from J, leaving 6 bases between them. Germline assignment: CDR1 MDHEN and CDR2 SYDVKM. Notes on this clone: The antigen remains undetermined. Other DNA sequences in this specimen translate into the identical CDR3.

Assay runs were performed at deep level. Here immunoSEQ multiplex PCR was the method, and the copy in TCRdb shows in-frame clones only, minus some. The table includes 2 million to 2.5 million clones, 90% to 95% detected once. The chain couples TRBV28 to TRBJ1-4; unclear D gene. Sequencing was carried out using naive CD4+ T cells from PBMCs. Subset denoted: CD45RA+ positively selected. This receptor was taken from a man aged 18-30 years in good health. Some clones in this sample may be carry-over from other donors' samples. CDR3 sequence: CASSLGEKLFF. The CDR3 DNA reads as TGTGCCAGCAGTCTGGGGGAAAAACTGTTTTTT.